This TCR beta chain was observed in a study of blood T cell repertoires in COVID-19. Clones were read by immunoSEQ multiplex PCR, and TCRdb kept only the in-frame ones, dropping some. This sample has 250,000 to 300,000 clones; roughly nine tenths occur once, and the top ten carry under 2.5%. Trimming took 3 bases from V and 10 from J; bases not matched to a gene: 4. This CDR3 is 15 amino acids long. CDR1 MRHNA and CDR2 SNTAGT come from the germline V gene. The specimen sequenced was PBMCs or T cells enriched from blood (not recorded which). The chain has TRBV6-4 and TRBJ1-6; 12 nucleotides line up with TRBD1. The source is a woman aged 55-75 years who had recovered from COVID-19. This chain's CDR3 is CASSETGQGASPLHF. As DNA, the CDR3 is TGTGCCAGCAGTGAGACGGGACAGGGGGCATCACCCCTCCACTTT.